This TCR beta chain came from a study of cytomegalovirus exposure and HLA in healthy donors. The CDR3 is 17 residues long. Losses at the gene ends were 0 bases for V and 13 bases for J; bases not matched to a gene: 15. The germline V gene has CDR1 SNHLY and CDR2 FYNNEI. In the PCR, 60 Vbeta and 13 Jbeta primers were used. Method: immunoSEQ multiplex PCR; TCRdb's copy keeps in-frame clones and lacks some. The sample has about 110,000 clones, about 70% seen once. As for this clone: Its antigen is undetermined.

Study findings and constraints: When a later analysis was performed, an Asian-associated ancestry cluster reportedly had fewer N-insertions than the roughly 630-donor mean. Among the most significant clusters, several appeared linked to common viral pathogens in a later analysis.

Sequencing input: PBMCs. This chain uses TRBV2 with TRBJ2-1; 10 bases line up with TRBD1. The clonotype comes from a female donor in good health and CMV-seronegative. The CDR3 loop reads CASSEALGDRGRVGQFF. CDR3 nucleotides: TGTGCCAGCAGTGAAGCGCTAGGGGACAGGGGTCGAGTGGGTCAGTTCTTC.